This T cell receptor (beta chain) was retrieved from a study of cytomegalovirus exposure and HLA in healthy donors. Study outcomes and limitations: A highly shared variant cluster was judged a likely technical artifact. Diagnosis of cytomegalovirus status made by the classifier reportedly showed high specificity and sensitivity. When presence/absence was analysed, sequencing depth was taken to be roughly uniform across donors. TRBV6-2, TRBV6-3 and some other V segments were excluded as indistinguishable.

Of note for this clone: Its antigen is unidentified.

V lost 9 bases to trimming and J lost 0 bases, with 12 bases between them. The germline gives CDR1 MDHEN, CDR2 SYDVKM. CDR3 size: 14 residues. This PCR relied on a set of 60 Vbeta primers and 13 Jbeta primers. Clones were sequenced by immunoSEQ multiplex PCR, and TCRdb holds only the in-frame ones, with some missing. The table has approximately 120,000 clones, about 84% seen once; the top ten hold more than 3%. V gene TRBV28 combines with J gene TRBJ1-3; maybe TRBD1 (6 bases). Sequencing was performed on PBMCs. This TCR was sampled from a man between 40 and 49 years old in good health and CMV-seronegative. The CDR3 coding sequence is TGTGCCAGTAAAACAGGGAGCTCTGGAAACACCATATATTTT. This encodes CASKTGSSGNTIYF.